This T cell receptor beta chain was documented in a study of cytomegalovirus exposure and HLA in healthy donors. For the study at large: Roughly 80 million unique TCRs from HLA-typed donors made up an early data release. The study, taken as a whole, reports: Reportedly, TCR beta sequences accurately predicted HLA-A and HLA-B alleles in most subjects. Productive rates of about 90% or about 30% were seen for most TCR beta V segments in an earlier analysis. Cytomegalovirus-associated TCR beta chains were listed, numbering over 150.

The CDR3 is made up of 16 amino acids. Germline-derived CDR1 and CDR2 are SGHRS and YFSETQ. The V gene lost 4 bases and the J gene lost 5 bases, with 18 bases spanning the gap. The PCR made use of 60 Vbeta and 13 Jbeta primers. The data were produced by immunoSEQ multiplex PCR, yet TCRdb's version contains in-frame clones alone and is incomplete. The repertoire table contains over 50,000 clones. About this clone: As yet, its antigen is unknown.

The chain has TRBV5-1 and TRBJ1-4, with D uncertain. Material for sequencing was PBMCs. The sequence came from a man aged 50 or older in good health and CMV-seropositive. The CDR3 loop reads CASSPTRLETNEKLFF. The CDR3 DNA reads TGCGCCAGCAGCCCTACTCGACTCGAAACCAATGAAAAACTGTTTTTT. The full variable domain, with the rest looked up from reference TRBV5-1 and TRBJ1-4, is KAGVTQTPRYLIKTRGQQVTLSCSPISGHRSVSWYQQTPGQGLQFLFEYFSETQRNKGNFPGRFSGRQFSNSRSEMNVSTLELGDSALYLCASSPTRLETNEKLFFGSGTQLSVL.